These T cell receptor beta chains were read from a single sample in a study of Ad26.COV2.S vaccination and SARS-CoV-2 variants. Assay: immunoSEQ multiplex PCR; the TCRdb copy retains only in-frame clones and omits some. The table has roughly 350,000 clones, about 86% seen once. The starting material was peripheral blood, obtained in a trial of Ad26.COV2.S vaccine versus placebo. The source is a person aged 18 to 59 who received the Ad26.COV2.S COVID-19 vaccine or a placebo. The CDR3 runs from the conserved cysteine through the conserved F or W. The order of the fields is CDR3 length, D gene, clone size, J gene, V gene, CDR3 DNA, CDR3 protein. The D gene is left open where the match is weak. Where a row states a size, it is once, few, many or the class of an expanded clone; other rows omit it.

length: 13; D: TRBD1; size: many; J: TRBJ2-7; V: TRBV29-1; DNA: TGCAGCGTCCGGGACAGATCCACCTACGAGCAGTACTTC; CDR3: CSVRDRSTYEQYF
length: 14; D: NA; size: NA; J: TRBJ2-7; V: TRBV24-1; DNA: TGTGCCACCCAGGCAAAGGGAGAGGTCTACGAGCAGTACTTC; CDR3: CATQAKGEVYEQYF
length: 18; D: NA; size: NA; J: TRBJ1-3; V: TRBV3-1/TRBV3-2; DNA: TGTGCCAGCAGCCATATAACCGGGGGCTCAAGGGCTGGAAACACCATATATTTT; CDR3: CASSHITGGSRAGNTIYF
length: 14; D: NA; size: NA; J: TRBJ1-2; V: TRBV5-6; DNA: TGTGCCAGCAGCTCCTTCCCAGGGGACTATGGCTACACCTTC; CDR3: CASSSFPGDYGYTF
length: 11; D: NA; size: NA; J: TRBJ2-7; V: TRBV5-5; DNA: TGTGCCAGCAGCTCCTTATACGAGCAGTACTTC; CDR3: CASSSLYEQYF
length: 19; D: NA; size: NA; J: TRBJ2-6; V: TRBV9; DNA: TGTGCCAGCAGCGATACACTCAGGGAGCCTAGCTCTGGGGCCAACGTCCTGACTTTC; CDR3: CASSDTLREPSSGANVLTF
length: 13; D: TRBD2; size: NA; J: TRBJ2-1; V: TRBV14; DNA: TGTGCCAGCAGCCAACTAGCGGGGAATGAGCAGTTCTTC; CDR3: CASSQLAGNEQFF
length: 15; D: NA; size: few; J: TRBJ1-2; V: TRBV7-9; DNA: TGTGCCAGCAGCTTACCTCCGGACCTCTACCATGGCTACACCTTC; CDR3: CASSLPPDLYHGYTF
length: 12; D: NA; size: NA; J: TRBJ2-1; V: TRBV30; DNA: TGTGCCTGGTCGTCCTCCTACAATGAGCAGTTCTTC; CDR3: CAWSSSYNEQFF
length: 16; D: NA; size: NA; J: TRBJ1-5; V: TRBV15; DNA: TGTGCCACCAGCAGAGATCTGGGTAAGAGCAATCAGCCCCAGCATTTT; CDR3: CATSRDLGKSNQPQHF
length: 17; D: NA; size: few; J: TRBJ2-3; V: TRBV5-1; DNA: TGCGCCAGCAGCTCACGGCTCGAGGTTGGGGGGCCAGATACGCAGTATTTT; CDR3: CASSSRLEVGGPDTQYF
length: 12; D: NA; size: NA; J: TRBJ2-1; V: TRBV10-3; DNA: TGTGCCACCGCGGATAGCGTAGGTGAGCAGTTCTTC; CDR3: CATADSVGEQFF
length: 13; D: NA; size: NA; J: TRBJ2-7; V: TRBV3-1/TRBV3-2; DNA: TGTGCCAGCAGCCCCCTGGGCTCCTACGAGCAGTACTTC; CDR3: CASSPLGSYEQYF
length: 13; D: NA; size: once; J: TRBJ1-2; V: TRBV6-2/TRBV6-3; DNA: TGTGCCAGCAGTTTCCAGGGGAACTATGGCTACACCTTC; CDR3: CASSFQGNYGYTF
length: 15; D: NA; size: NA; J: TRBJ1-1; V: TRBV18; DNA: TGTGCCAGCTCACCCAATCAGGGTGAAGGCACTGAAGCTTTCTTT; CDR3: CASSPNQGEGTEAFF
length: 11; D: NA; size: few; J: TRBJ1-1; V: TRBV19; DNA: TGTGCCAGTAGTATAAGGCTCCGCCGGATCTTT; CDR3: CASSIRLRRIF
length: 13; D: NA; size: NA; J: TRBJ1-4; V: TRBV18; DNA: TGTGCCAGCTCACTATCCTGGGATGAAAAACTGTTTTTT; CDR3: CASSLSWDEKLFF
length: 15; D: NA; size: NA; J: TRBJ1-6; V: TRBV5-1; DNA: TGCGCCAGCAGCTTGGTGGCCTCCTATAATTCACCCCTCCACTTT; CDR3: CASSLVASYNSPLHF
length: 13; D: NA; size: NA; J: TRBJ1-1; V: TRBV7-2; DNA: TGTGCCAGCAGCTTAGCTTTGAACACTGAAGCTTTCTTT; CDR3: CASSLALNTEAFF
length: 14; D: TRBD1; size: NA; J: TRBJ1-5; V: TRBV28; DNA: TGTGCCAGCAGTCCAGGGACAGGGAGTCAGCCCCAGCATTTT; CDR3: CASSPGTGSQPQHF
length: 16; D: NA; size: NA; J: TRBJ2-7; V: TRBV9; DNA: TGTGCCAGCAGCGTAGGATCGGGAGAGAGCTCCTACGAGCAGTACTTC; CDR3: CASSVGSGESSYEQYF
length: 13; D: NA; size: NA; J: TRBJ1-3; V: TRBV19; DNA: TGTGCCAGTAACAGGAGACCTGGAAACACCATATATTTT; CDR3: CASNRRPGNTIYF
length: 14; D: TRBD1; size: few; J: TRBJ1-2; V: TRBV6-6; DNA: TGTGCCAGCAGTTTGGACAGGGGACTAGATGGCTACACCTTC; CDR3: CASSLDRGLDGYTF
length: 13; D: TRBD1; size: NA; J: TRBJ1-4; V: TRBV6-5; DNA: TGTGCCAGCAGAAATGACAGGGATGAAAAACTGTTTTTT; CDR3: CASRNDRDEKLFF
length: 15; D: NA; size: NA; J: TRBJ1-5; V: TRBV5-7; DNA: TGTGCCAGCAGATATAGAACAGGGTGCAATCAGCCCCAGCATTTT; CDR3: CASRYRTGCNQPQHF
length: 13; D: NA; size: NA; J: TRBJ1-5; V: TRBV19; DNA: TGTGCCAGTAGTATTTCGAGCAATCAGCCCCAGCATTTT; CDR3: CASSISSNQPQHF
length: 14; D: NA; size: NA; J: TRBJ1-2; V: TRBV19; DNA: TGTGCCAGTAATTACTTGGGATCTAACTATGGCTACACCTTC; CDR3: CASNYLGSNYGYTF
length: 13; D: NA; size: many; J: TRBJ2-7; V: TRBV28; DNA: TGTGCCAGCAGCCCCTCCGCCGTCTACGAGCAGTACTTC; CDR3: CASSPSAVYEQYF
length: 14; D: NA; size: NA; J: TRBJ2-2; V: TRBV4-3; DNA: TGCGCCAGCAGCCAAGAGGGGAGGACCGGGGAGCTGTTTTTT; CDR3: CASSQEGRTGELFF